The clone carrying this T cell receptor (beta chain) was seen a few times. This sample is part of a study of T cells after yellow fever vaccination. About the study: Low-cell-number fractions underwent preparation using SMART-Seq v4 Ultra Low Input.

Germline trimming cut 5 bases from V and 6 bases from J; bases unmatched to any gene: 5. Germline CDR1 reads SGHTA; CDR2 reads FQGNSA. CDR3 length: 13 residues. Via MiXCR, TCRdb re-called the 5' RACE reads, giving one row per CDR3 protein. Among some 160,000 distinct CDR3 sequences listed, less than 9% were seen once. This clonotype was obtained from a man aged 18 to 35 who received the YFV17D yellow fever vaccine. This chain links TRBV7-2 with TRBJ1-1; TRBD1 aligns across 8 bases. The material was CD4+ T cells sorted from PBMCs, obtained less than 6 days after the first yellow fever vaccination. CDR3 nucleotides: TGTGCCAGCAGCCTACAGGGGGGCTCTGAAGCTTTCTTT. Its protein product is CASSLQGGSEAFF.